Listed below are T cell receptor beta chains from one sample, sequenced in a study of identical twins' blood T cells. TCRdb called the 5' RACE reads again in MiXCR, with one record for every CDR3 protein. The sample shows roughly 340,000 distinct CDR3 sequences, roughly 28% of them seen only once. The sequencing sample was made of PBMCs. Receptor source: a woman aged 18-55 years in good health. Each CDR3 is given with its conserved first and last residue. The order of the fields is J gene, V gene, clone size, D gene, CDR3 protein, CDR3 DNA. The D gene is left open where the match is weak. The size entry is marked missing in some rows and otherwise reads once, few, many or a size class.

J: TRBJ2-7; V: TRBV20-1; size: .; D: .; CDR3: CSARAAGPEQYF; DNA: TGCAGTGCTAGAGCGGCAGGACCTGAGCAGTACTTC
J: TRBJ1-1; V: TRBV6-2/TRBV6-3; size: .; D: .; CDR3: CASSYVGGDTEGFF; DNA: TGTGCCAGCAGTTATGTGGGCGGCGACACTGAAGGTTTCTTT
J: TRBJ2-7; V: TRBV11-2; size: many; D: TRBD2; CDR3: CASSGRSGGSYEQYF; DNA: TGTGCCAGCAGCGGCCGCAGCGGGGGCTCCTACGAGCAGTACTTC
J: TRBJ2-1; V: TRBV6-2/TRBV6-3; size: .; D: TRBD2; CDR3: CASSYSGLVGYNEQFF; DNA: TGTGCCAGCAGTTACTCGGGACTAGTGGGATACAATGAGCAGTTCTTC
J: TRBJ1-4; V: TRBV18; size: .; D: TRBD1; CDR3: CASSPDRGTPFAFF; DNA: TGTGCCAGCTCACCGGACAGGGGGACCCCTTTTGCGTTTTTT
J: TRBJ2-1; V: TRBV29-1; size: few; D: .; CDR3: CSAHSVSGYNEQFF; DNA: TGCAGCGCCCACTCGGTTAGCGGCTACAATGAGCAGTTCTTC
J: TRBJ1-1; V: TRBV5-6; size: few; D: .; CDR3: CASSFTTEAFF; DNA: TGTGCCAGCAGCTTTACCACTGAAGCTTTCTTT
J: TRBJ2-1; V: TRBV11-2; size: .; D: TRBD2; CDR3: CASRTRLAGESYNEQFF; DNA: TGTGCCAGCAGAACTCGACTAGCGGGGGAATCCTACAATGAGCAGTTCTTC
J: TRBJ2-1; V: TRBV5-6; size: .; D: TRBD2; CDR3: CASSLAFWFLAGGKNGQFF; DNA: TGTGCCAGCAGCTTGGCTTTCTGGTTTCTAGCGGGGGGGAAGAATGGGCAGTTCTTC
J: TRBJ1-1; V: TRBV10-3; size: .; D: .; CDR3: CAIRPPSMNTEAFF; DNA: TGTGCCATCAGGCCCCCCAGCATGAACACTGAAGCTTTCTTT
J: TRBJ2-4; V: TRBV6-2/TRBV6-3; size: .; D: .; CDR3: CAGSYSPNIQYF; DNA: TGTGCCGGCAGTTACAGCCCAAACATTCAGTACTTC
J: TRBJ2-7; V: TRBV6-5; size: .; D: .; CDR3: CASSYSGTGIYEQYF; DNA: TGTGCCAGCAGTTACTCCGGGACGGGGATCTACGAGCAGTACTTC
J: TRBJ2-1; V: TRBV5-1; size: .; D: TRBD2; CDR3: CASSLMIAGDNEQFF; DNA: TGCGCCAGCAGCTTAATGATAGCGGGGGATAATGAGCAGTTCTTC
J: TRBJ2-7; V: TRBV12-5; size: .; D: TRBD1; CDR3: CASGLDRGGDEQYF; DNA: TGTGCTAGTGGTCTGGACAGGGGTGGCGACGAGCAGTACTTC
J: TRBJ2-3; V: TRBV27; size: few; D: .; CDR3: CASSFRHRVTDTQYF; DNA: TGTGCCAGCAGTTTTAGGCACAGAGTCACAGATACGCAGTATTTT
J: TRBJ2-5; V: TRBV29-1; size: few; D: .; CDR3: CSWFKQETQYF; DNA: TGCAGCTGGTTCAAACAAGAGACCCAGTACTTC
J: TRBJ2-3; V: TRBV25-1; size: many; D: TRBD2; CDR3: CASSDRTSSDTQYF; DNA: TGTGCCAGCAGTGATCGGACTAGCTCAGATACGCAGTATTTT
J: TRBJ1-1; V: TRBV3-1; size: few; D: .; CDR3: CASNQRGATEAFF; DNA: TGTGCCAGCAATCAGAGGGGGGCTACTGAAGCTTTCTTT
J: TRBJ2-1; V: TRBV2; size: .; D: TRBD2; CDR3: CASSGPSGSSSYNEQFF; DNA: TGTGCCAGCAGTGGCCCTAGCGGGTCGAGCTCCTACAATGAGCAGTTCTTC
J: TRBJ1-4; V: TRBV12-3/TRBV12-4; size: many; D: .; CDR3: CASKLVLNEKLFF; DNA: TGTGCCAGCAAGTTAGTATTGAATGAAAAACTGTTTTTT
J: TRBJ1-1; V: TRBV29-1; size: .; D: .; CDR3: CSVDPGPSLVGTEAFF; DNA: TGCAGCGTTGATCCTGGGCCGTCTTTGGTGGGCACTGAAGCTTTCTTT
J: TRBJ1-1; V: TRBV10-3; size: many; D: .; CDR3: CAIVEGMNTEAFF; DNA: TGTGCCATCGTGGAGGGCATGAACACTGAAGCTTTCTTT